The 9 T cell receptor beta chains listed next were all sequenced from one sample in a study of T cell changes during pregnancy in multiple sclerosis. Sequencing was performed with immunoSEQ multiplex PCR; in TCRdb, only in-frame clones are kept and a portion is missing. Here the sample spans more than 55,000 clones, approximately 90% being singletons. Here the sequenced sample was peripheral blood, taken in the second trimester of pregnancy. Receptors originate from a female donor with multiple sclerosis, enrolled in a pregnancy study.

The J gene is TRBJ2-2, the V gene TRBV11-2; 8 bases map to TRBD2. V lost 6 bases, J lost 7 bases, and 13 bases stayed unmatched. CDR1 and CDR2 from the germline V gene are SGHAT and FQNNGV. This CDR3 is built from 16 residues. This CDR3 is CASRPTGTRNSGELFF. Written as DNA, the CDR3 is TGTGCCAGCAGGCCCACCGGGACTAGAAATAGCGGGGAGCTGTTTTTT.

The J gene is TRBJ2-7, the V gene TRBV27; 7 positions agree with TRBD1. Germline trimming cut 6 bases from V and 2 bases from J; bases unmatched to any gene: 10. Germline CDR1 is MNHEY and CDR2 is SMNVEV (reference sequence). The CDR3 runs 15 residues. The CDR3 region is CASSLGQVRAYEQYF. The CDR3, as DNA: TGTGCCAGCAGCCTTGGACAGGTCCGAGCCTACGAGCAGTACTTC.

This chain connects TRBV27 to TRBJ2-7; maybe TRBD2 (5 bases). Germline CDR1 and CDR2: MNHEY and SMNVEV (reference sequence). The CDR3 spans 17 residues. V gave up 0 bases and J gave up 3 bases, with 18 bases separating them. CDR3 region: CASSLSAPTRSGYEQYF. The CDR3 nucleotides are TGTGCCAGCAGTTTATCGGCCCCTACTAGATCGGGCTACGAGCAGTACTTC.

The DNA of the CDR3 is TGTGCCAGCTCACTCCGGGTAGGGGAAATATCTGGGGCCAACGTCCTGACTTTC. Its protein product is CASSLRVGEISGANVLTF. The rearrangement uses TRBV18 and TRBJ2-6; TRBD1 might be the D (5 bases). This CDR3 is 18 amino acids long. CDR1 is KGHSH and CDR2 is LQKENI in the germline V gene. V lost 4 bases to trimming and J lost 1 base, with 17 bases between them.

This chain connects TRBV30 to TRBJ2-7; a possible D gene is TRBD1 (6 bases). CDR1 GTSNPN and CDR2 SVGIG come from the germline V gene (reference sequence). V was trimmed by 2 bases and J by 3 bases, leaving 17 bases between them. The CDR3 loop spans 15 amino acids. DNA of the CDR3: TGTGCCTGGAGTTTTGAGGCAGGGGCCGGCTACGAGCAGTACTTC. Translating gives CAWSFEAGAGYEQYF.

The genes are TRBV30 and TRBJ2-3; 8 positions agree with TRBD1. This CDR3 comprises 13 residues. Germline values: CDR1 GTSNPN, CDR2 SVGIG (reference sequence). V shed 5 bases, J shed 4 bases, and the junction held 5 bases outside the gene matches. In nucleotides, the CDR3 is TGTGCCTGGGGACAGGGAGAGCCAGATACGCAGTATTTT. The encoded protein is CAWGQGEPDTQYF.

V is TRBV7-6 and J is TRBJ1-1; the D gene is possibly TRBD1 (5 bases). CDR1 and CDR2 (germline): SGHVS, FNYEAQ. V was trimmed by 1 base and J by 4 bases, leaving 7 bases between them. The CDR3 extends over 13 amino acids. The CDR3 DNA reads TGTGCCAGCAGCTTAGGGGGGGGCACTGAAGCTTTCTTT. Translation: CASSLGGGTEAFF.

V gene TRBV11-2 combines with J gene TRBJ1-2; maybe TRBD1 (5 bases). This CDR3 is 14 amino acids long. V was trimmed by 0 bases and J by 5 bases, leaving 10 bases between them. CDR1 is SGHAT and CDR2 is FQNNGV in the germline V gene. CDR3 in amino acids: CASSLDWTLYGYTF. DNA of the CDR3: TGTGCCAGCAGCTTAGATTGGACACTTTATGGCTACACCTTC.

The V call is TRBV5-1, the J call TRBJ1-1; 9 bases fit TRBD1. The CDR3 spans 15 residues. CDR1 is SGHRS and CDR2 is YFSETQ in the germline V gene. Losses at the gene ends were 4 bases for V and 3 bases for J; bases not matched to a gene: 7. As DNA, the CDR3 is TGCGCCAGCAGCCCCTCACAGGGGGCCGACACTGAAGCTTTCTTT. Encoded protein: CASSPSQGADTEAFF.